One sample yielded the 6 T cell receptor beta chains listed below, sequenced in a study of shared clonotypes between healthy human individuals (dated by TCRdb to the early 2020s). The receptor library was made with the immunoSEQ multiplex PCR assay. Entries here come from immuneACCESS through TCRdb and include only in-frame sequences with V and J called. Some clones fail to appear in such tables; in the studies checked, an unresolved V gene covers under half of the shortfall, and the cause of the remainder is unknown. Within this sample are fewer than 1 million clones, with about 96% of them counted one time only. Less than 0.3% of the sample is held by the ten biggest clonotypes. CD8 naive samples consisted of CD45RO-negative cells that were positively selected for CCR7, yielding a CD45RA+CCR7+ population without TemRA cells. The material sequenced was naive CD8+ T cells sorted from blood. What the cell subset or site label conveys for this sample: CD45RA+CCR7+. All receptors come from a man aged 30 to 39 in good health.

The rearrangement uses TRBV9 and TRBJ1-5, with 7 nucleotides matching TRBD1. The CDR3 extends over 15 amino acids. Germline CDR1 reads SGDLS; CDR2 reads YYNGEE. The junction had 5 bases not matched to a gene; V was cut back by 0 bases and J by 5 bases. In nucleotides, the CDR3 is TGTGCCAGCAGCGTAGATGGGACAGTTCATCAGCCCCAGCATTTT. As protein: CASSVDGTVHQPQHF. Supplemented by reference TRBV9 and TRBJ1-5, the full variable domain reads DSGVTQTPKHLITATGQRVTLRCSPRSGDLSVYWYQQSLDQGLQFLIQYYNGEERAKGNILERFSAQQFPDLHSELNLSSLELGDSALYFCASSVDGTVHQPQHFGDGTRLSIL.

The chain carries TRBV7-9 and TRBJ2-5, with D tentatively TRBD2 (5 bases). The closer fit of TRBJ2-7 to the DNA end suggests the J call may be wrong. This CDR3 is built from 13 residues. Germline CDR1 is SEHNR and CDR2 is FQNEAQ (reference sequence). For the CDR3, the DNA is TGTGCCAGCAGCTTAGATCAGCGGCGCGAGCAGTACTTC. As protein: CASSLDQRREQYF.

The chain recombines TRBV7-9 with TRBJ2-7, with 16 bases that match TRBD2. The CDR3 spans 13 residues. Trimming removed 5 bases from V and 11 bases from J; junction bases left unmatched: 3. Germline V CDR1 and CDR2: SEHNR, FQNEAQ (reference sequence). The CDR3 here is CASSQGLAGGKYF. The DNA for the CDR3 is TGTGCCAGCAGCCAGGGACTAGCGGGAGGGAAGTACTTC.

This chain links TRBV27 with TRBJ2-7, with D tentatively TRBD2 (5 bases). V was clipped by 8 bases and J by 4 bases, with 12 bases between them. CDR1 and CDR2 (germline): MNHEY, SMNVEV (reference sequence). The CDR3 extends over 12 amino acids. CDR3 in amino acids: CASGGLEYEQYF. In DNA, the CDR3 is TGTGCCAGCGGCGGGTTAGAGTACGAGCAGTACTTC.

The rearrangement uses TRBV7-6 and TRBJ2-5; possibly TRBD2 for D (6 bases). V was shortened by 5 bases and J by 3 bases, with 10 bases between the two germline ends. The CDR3 extends over 13 amino acids. Looked up from germline, CDR1 is SGHVS and CDR2 is FNYEAQ. The chain's CDR3 is CASSARLEETQYF. The CDR3 DNA reads as TGTGCCAGCAGCGCCCGACTAGAAGAGACCCAGTACTTC.

In its sample, this clone was seen once. Other DNA sequences in the same sample also yield this CDR3. This sequence joins TRBV4-1 and TRBJ1-1; unclear D gene. This CDR3 has 13 residues. The V end was cut by 3 bases, the J end by 5 bases, with 10 bases between. Germline loops: CDR1 MGHRA, CDR2 YSYEKL. The CDR3 nucleotides read TGCGCCAGCAGCCAGGGCGGTAGAACTGAAGCTTTCTTT. This encodes CASSQGGRTEAFF.